The 32 T cell receptor beta chains presented below share a single source sample, sequenced in a study of cytomegalovirus exposure and HLA in healthy donors. Libraries were prepared by immunoSEQ multiplex PCR; TCRdb keeps only in-frame clonotypes and omits some of them. The table lists 100,000 to 150,000 clones, around nine tenths of them singletons. The sample was PBMCs. The receptors shown here come from a young man in good health and CMV-seronegative.

This clone was picked up a small number of times. The chain carries TRBV30 and TRBJ2-1, with 9 bases lining up with TRBD2. Germline CDR1 GTSNPN, CDR2 SVGIG (reference sequence). CDR3 size: 15 residues. The ends lost 2 bases at V and 5 bases at J; junction bases unmatched: 7. CDR3: CAWSSEREDHNEQFF. DNA of the CDR3: TGTGCCTGGAGTTCTGAGCGGGAGGACCACAATGAGCAGTTCTTC. The full variable domain, rest sourced from reference TRBV30 and TRBJ2-1, is SQTIHQWPATLVQPVGSPLSLECTVEGTSNPNLYWYRQAAGRGLQLLFYSVGIGQISSEVPQNLSASRPQDRQFILSSKKLLLSDSGFYLCAWSSEREDHNEQFFGPGTRLTVL.

By sample share, this clone is medium-sized. The chain recombines TRBV6-4 with TRBJ2-2; D remains unclear. The CDR3 runs 13 residues. The V end lost 2 bases, the J end lost 6 bases, and 7 bases lay between the germline ends. The V gene's germline CDR1 is MRHNA and CDR2 SNTAGT. CDR3 protein: CASSDPPSGELFF. The CDR3 region has the DNA TGTGCCAGCAGTGACCCCCCCTCCGGGGAGCTGTTTTTT.

V usage is TRBV12-5 and J usage is TRBJ2-7; perhaps TRBD1 as D (5 bases). Trimming stripped 2 bases from V and 0 bases from J, with 5 bases between. The CDR3 consists of 13 residues. The germline V gene encodes CDR1 LGHNT and CDR2 FRNRAP. CDR3 nucleotides: TGTGCTAGTGGTTTGAGGGGCTCCTACGAGCAGTACTTC. As protein: CASGLRGSYEQYF.

This chain connects TRBV7-9 to TRBJ2-7; possible D gene TRBD2, 6 bases. The CDR3 contains 15 residues. V was clipped by 3 bases and J by 2 bases, with 14 bases between them. Germline loops: CDR1 SEHNR, CDR2 FQNEAQ (reference sequence). Here the CDR3 reads CASSFAGLAAYEQYF. The CDR3 nucleotides read TGTGCCAGCAGCTTCGCGGGATTGGCTGCCTACGAGCAGTACTTC. Full variable domain (missing parts from reference TRBV7-9 and TRBJ2-7): DTGVSQNPRHKITKRGQNVTFRCDPISEHNRLYWYRQTLGQGPEFLTYFQNEAQLEKSRLLSDRFSAERPKGSFSTLEIQRTEQGDSAMYLCASSFAGLAAYEQYFGPGTRLTVT.

This clone appeared once. This sequence joins TRBV5-1 and TRBJ2-2; possible D gene TRBD1, 5 bases. The length of the CDR3 is 16 residues. With 0 bases removed from V and 5 bases from J, the gap between germline ends came to 14 bases. Germline CDR1 and CDR2: SGHRS and YFSETQ. CDR3 amino acids: CASSLEGPIMTGELFF. In DNA form, the CDR3 reads TGCGCCAGCAGCTTGGAGGGGCCCATTATGACCGGGGAGCTGTTTTTT.

The V and J genes are TRBV2 and TRBJ2-2; D ambiguous. V lost 8 bases and J lost 4, with 8 bases in between. This CDR3 is built from 12 residues. Per the germline V gene, CDR1 is SNHLY and CDR2 is FYNNEI. In DNA, the CDR3 is TGTGCCAGCGGGCGCTCCACCGGGGAGCTGTTTTTT. Translated: CASGRSTGELFF. Using reference TRBV2 and TRBJ2-2 for the parts outside the CDR3, the full variable domain is EPEVTQTPSHQVTQMGQEVILRCVPISNHLYFYWYRQILGQKVEFLVSFYNNEISEKSEIFDDQFSVERPDGSNFTLKIRSTKLEDSAMYFCASGRSTGELFFGEGSRLTVL.

The chain has TRBV30 and TRBJ2-7, with 9 bases fitting TRBD1. This CDR3 has 13 residues. With V trimmed by 6 bases and J by 1 base, 4 bases remained unmatched. Germline CDR1 reads GTSNPN; CDR2 reads SVGIG (reference sequence). The CDR3 sequence: CACGTGLSYEQYF. CDR3 bases: TGTGCCTGCGGGACAGGGCTATCCTACGAGCAGTACTTC.

This clone showed up just once. J is TRBJ2-7 and V is TRBV11-3; the D gene is possibly TRBD2 (6 bases). The length of the CDR3 is 15 residues. V lost 5 bases and J lost 7, with 21 bases in between. Per the germline V gene, CDR1 is SGHNT and CDR2 is YENEEA. CDR3 nucleotides: TGTGCCAGCAGCCCCACCTTGGGGACTCCGTGGGAGCAGTACTTC. This gives the protein CASSPTLGTPWEQYF.

This clone was seen a single time. This chain joins TRBV18 and TRBJ2-2; no clear D. From germline, CDR1 is KGHSH and CDR2 LQKENI. The CDR3 runs to 12 residues. Trimming pared 5 bases from V and 6 bases from J, leaving 7 bases between. The CDR3 DNA sequence: TGTGCCAGCTCAGAGAGTGCCGGGGAGCTGTTTTTT. This encodes CASSESAGELFF.

The chain carries TRBV25-1 and TRBJ2-7, with D maybe TRBD1 (6 bases). Germline CDR1 and CDR2: MGHDK and SYGVNS. Trimming removed 6 bases from V and 4 bases from J, with 13 bases in between. CDR3 length equals 13 residues. The CDR3 reads CASSDHTGYEQYF. CDR3 nucleotide sequence: TGTGCCAGCAGCGACCATACAGGGTACGAGCAGTACTTC.

This chain connects TRBV10-1 to TRBJ2-1, with D perhaps matching TRBD2 (5 bases). With 3 bases removed from V and 7 bases from J, the gap between germline ends came to 10 bases. This CDR3 has 13 amino acids. Per the germline V gene, CDR1 is WNHNN and CDR2 is SYGVQD (reference sequence). DNA of the CDR3: TGCGCCAGCAGTGACGGGGTAAAGAATGAGCAGTTCTTC. This translates into CASSDGVKNEQFF.

V is TRBV7-8 and J is TRBJ2-2; D is perhaps TRBD2 (6 bases). Between the trimmed V and J ends, which lost 3 bases and 3 bases, there was a span of 11 bases. This CDR3 region has 15 residues. Per the germline V gene, CDR1 is SGHVS and CDR2 is FQNEAQ. CDR3 sequence reads: CASSFSGEYTGELFF. CDR3 coding DNA: TGTGCCAGCAGCTTTAGCGGAGAATACACCGGGGAGCTGTTTTTT.

Concerning this clone itself: At the DNA level, this CDR3 is encoded by other sequences in the same sample as well. J is TRBJ2-1 and V is TRBV5-1; 10 bases align to TRBD1. There are 16 residues in the CDR3. From germline, CDR1 is SGHRS and CDR2 YFSETQ. V gave up 0 bases and J gave up 3 bases; unmatched junction bases: 3. The CDR3 loop reads CASSLGGTGDYNEQFF. CDR3 bases: TGCGCCAGCAGCTTGGGCGGGACAGGGGACTACAATGAGCAGTTCTTC.

V is TRBV2 and J is TRBJ2-7, with 8 bases lining up with TRBD1. Losses at the gene ends were 4 bases for V and 2 bases for J; bases not matched to a gene: 4. The CDR3 sequence is 14 residues long. The germline V gene encodes CDR1 SNHLY and CDR2 FYNNEI. CDR3 in amino acids: CASSVGQGPYEQYF. In DNA, the CDR3 is TGTGCCAGCAGTGTCGGACAGGGCCCCTACGAGCAGTACTTC.

The chain is built from TRBV4-3 and TRBJ2-7; TRBD2 aligns across 8 bases. This CDR3 is built from 14 residues. Germline-derived CDR1 and CDR2 are LGHNA and YSLEER. With 1 base clipped from V and 4 bases from J, the junction kept 3 bases outside the gene matches. CDR3: CASSQVGGEYEQYF. Written as DNA, the CDR3 is TGCGCCAGCAGCCAAGTCGGGGGGGAGTACGAGCAGTACTTC.

This chain connects TRBV19 to TRBJ2-3; unclear D gene. The CDR3 sequence is 14 residues long. The ends were cut back, 1 base at V and 6 bases at J, with 11 bases in the middle. Germline V gene lookup returns CDR1 LNHDA and CDR2 SQIVND (reference sequence). The CDR3: CASSIGPSTDTQYF. The CDR3 DNA follows: TGTGCCAGTAGTATAGGGCCCTCCACGGATACGCAGTATTTT.

The chain combines TRBV5-1 with TRBJ2-7; 10 bases match TRBD1. Germline CDR1 reads SGHRS; CDR2 reads YFSETQ. This CDR3 has 15 amino acids. J lost 5 bases, V lost 2 bases, and 7 bases had no gene match. The CDR3 nucleotides read TGCGCCAGCAGCTTAGGGACAGGGGTTTTCGACGAGCAGTACTTC. It specifies CASSLGTGVFDEQYF. The full variable domain, with the rest looked up from reference TRBV5-1 and TRBJ2-7, is KAGVTQTPRYLIKTRGQQVTLSCSPISGHRSVSWYQQTPGQGLQFLFEYFSETQRNKGNFPGRFSGRQFSNSRSEMNVSTLELGDSALYLCASSLGTGVFDEQYFGPGTRLTVT.

The chain joins TRBV4-1 to TRBJ2-1; 14 bases map to TRBD2. CDR3 length: 15 residues. Trimming at V came to 3 bases and at J to 5 bases, leaving 0 bases not matched to a gene. CDR1 and CDR2 (germline): MGHRA, YSYEKL. The chain's CDR3 is CASSQGLAGDNEQFF. DNA for the CDR3: TGCGCCAGCAGCCAGGGACTAGCGGGAGACAATGAGCAGTTCTTC.

The chain is built from TRBV4-1 and TRBJ2-2; D call uncertain. There are 15 residues in the CDR3. Trimming took 1 base from V and 4 from J, leaving 10 bases between them. Germline values: CDR1 MGHRA, CDR2 YSYEKL. The CDR3 DNA is TGCGCCAGCAGCCAAGCGGAGCGTCTCACCGGGGAGCTGTTTTTT. Translation gives CASSQAERLTGELFF.

The rearrangement links TRBV2 to TRBJ1-5, with 10 bases identical to TRBD1. Germline loops: CDR1 SNHLY, CDR2 FYNNEI. The CDR3 sequence is 15 residues long. Losses at the gene ends were 5 bases for V and 4 bases for J; bases not matched to a gene: 5. The CDR3 sequence is CASSLSGQGNQPQHF. The CDR3 coding sequence is TGTGCCAGCAGTCTATCGGGACAGGGGAATCAGCCCCAGCATTTT.

The J gene is TRBJ1-5, the V gene TRBV15, with D uncertain. The CDR3 spans 16 residues. Germline values: CDR1 LNHNV, CDR2 YYDKDF (reference sequence). V was shortened by 0 bases and J by 5 bases, with 14 bases between the two germline ends. CDR3 protein: CATSRDQELSYQPQHF. In DNA form, the CDR3 reads TGTGCCACCAGCAGAGATCAGGAACTGAGCTATCAGCCCCAGCATTTT.

V gene TRBV9 combines with J gene TRBJ2-1; 7 bases map to TRBD2. Unmatched junction bases numbered 10, after V lost 0 bases and J lost 7 bases. Germline V lookup: CDR1 SGDLS, CDR2 YYNGEE. The CDR3 loop spans 16 amino acids. This CDR3 reads CASSVDGAGAWNEQFF. In DNA, the CDR3 is TGTGCCAGCAGCGTAGATGGGGCGGGAGCATGGAATGAGCAGTTCTTC.

This sequence joins TRBV6-5 and TRBJ1-2; 8 nucleotides agree with TRBD1. The CDR3 is made up of 13 amino acids. The germline gives CDR1 MNHEY, CDR2 SVGAGI. The ends lost 6 bases at V and 6 bases at J; junction bases unmatched: 6. The CDR3 region is CASSPQGANGYTF. CDR3 coding DNA: TGTGCCAGCAGCCCCCAGGGGGCGAATGGCTACACCTTC.

The CDR3 spells CAIRGLAGSTDTQYF. The CDR3 DNA follows: TGTGCCATCAGGGGACTAGCGGGGAGCACAGATACGCAGTATTTT. This sequence joins TRBV10-3 and TRBJ2-3; 13 bases agree with TRBD2. CDR3 length equals 15 residues. CDR1 and CDR2 from the germline V gene are ENHRY and SYGVKD. V was clipped by 6 bases and J by 0 bases; unmatched bases: 0.

The V gene is TRBV7-9, the J gene TRBJ2-1, with 11 positions matching TRBD2. The V gene end was trimmed by 4 bases and the J gene end by 4 bases; junction bases not matched to a gene: 3. The CDR3 covers 15 residues. Germline-derived CDR1 and CDR2 are SEHNR and FQNEAQ (reference sequence). CDR3 in amino acids: CASSSGLAGYNEQFF. As DNA, the CDR3 is TGTGCCAGCAGCTCAGGACTAGCGGGTTACAATGAGCAGTTCTTC.

The chain employs TRBV7-6 and TRBJ2-2, with a tentative D call TRBD1 (6 bases). The CDR3 has 16 residues. The germline V and J ends were trimmed by 5 bases and 1 base, with 14 bases remaining between them. Germline V lookup: CDR1 SGHVS, CDR2 FNYEAQ. The CDR3 sequence is CASSANRDMNTGELFF. CDR3 coding DNA: TGTGCCAGCAGCGCGAACAGGGATATGAACACCGGGGAGCTGTTTTTT.

This clone was picked up one time. The V gene is TRBV7-3, the J gene TRBJ2-1; perhaps TRBD2 as D (6 bases). Germline V gives CDR1 SGHTA, CDR2 FQGTGA. This CDR3 region has 15 residues. Trimming removed 5 bases at V and 10 bases at J, with 21 bases between. The CDR3 nucleotides read TGTGCCAGCAGCCCTCTTAGCGGTGGGCCAGGGGAGCAGTTCTTC. Residues: CASSPLSGGPGEQFF.

The V and J genes are TRBV4-1 and TRBJ1-1, with a weak D call TRBD1 (5 bases). The CDR3 loop spans 16 amino acids. In germline, CDR1 is MGHRA, CDR2 YSYEKL. V was pared by 1 base and J by 5 bases, with 17 bases between. The CDR3 sequence is CASSQVVQGLGTEAFF. For the CDR3, the DNA is TGCGCCAGCAGCCAAGTGGTGCAGGGATTGGGAACTGAAGCTTTCTTT.

The V and J genes are TRBV5-1 and TRBJ2-2; D is perhaps TRBD1 (5 bases). Germline-derived CDR1 and CDR2 are SGHRS and YFSETQ. The length of the CDR3 is 15 residues. V lost 2 bases and J lost 0, with 8 bases in between. CDR3 sequence: CASSFWTPNTGELFF. The DNA for the CDR3 is TGCGCCAGCAGCTTCTGGACACCGAACACCGGGGAGCTGTTTTTT.

This clone is a singleton in its sample. The chain has TRBV12-5 and TRBJ2-7; the D gene is possibly TRBD1 (6 bases). Looked up from germline, CDR1 is LGHNT and CDR2 is FRNRAP. The CDR3 totals 15 residues. V shed 2 bases and J shed 2 bases, with 13 bases lying between them. The CDR3 sequence is CASGLTRDIPYEQYF. CDR3 sequence (DNA): TGTGCTAGTGGTTTGACCCGGGACATCCCCTACGAGCAGTACTTC.

The sample holds one count of this clone. CDR3 sequence: CASSRTRGQGYEQYF. The CDR3 bases are TGTGCCAGCAGCCGAACCAGAGGACAGGGCTACGAGCAGTACTTC. V usage is TRBV4-2 and J usage is TRBJ2-7, with 8 positions matching TRBD1. Germline CDR1 is LGHNA and CDR2 is YNFKEQ. V was pared by 4 bases and J by 3 bases, with 8 bases of the junction left unmatched. The CDR3 totals 15 residues.

This clone was seen a few times. The chain combines TRBV10-3 with TRBJ1-2; D is unresolved. This CDR3 region has 16 residues. Trimming stripped 2 bases from V and 4 bases from J, with 17 bases between. Germline assignment: CDR1 ENHRY and CDR2 SYGVKD. CDR3 bases: TGTGCCATCAGTGAGCCCGAGGCTACTAAATTCTATGGCTACACCTTC. Encoded protein: CAISEPEATKFYGYTF.